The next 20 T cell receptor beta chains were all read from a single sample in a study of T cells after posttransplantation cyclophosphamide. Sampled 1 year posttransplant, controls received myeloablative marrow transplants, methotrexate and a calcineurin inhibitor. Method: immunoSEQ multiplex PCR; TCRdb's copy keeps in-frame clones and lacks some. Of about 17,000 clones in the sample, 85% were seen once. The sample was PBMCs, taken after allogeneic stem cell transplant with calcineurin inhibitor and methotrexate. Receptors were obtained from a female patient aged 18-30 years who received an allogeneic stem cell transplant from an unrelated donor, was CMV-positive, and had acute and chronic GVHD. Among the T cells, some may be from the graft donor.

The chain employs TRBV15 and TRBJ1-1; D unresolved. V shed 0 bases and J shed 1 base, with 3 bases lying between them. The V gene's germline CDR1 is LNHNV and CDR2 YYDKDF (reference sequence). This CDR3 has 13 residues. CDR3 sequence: CATSRDRNTEAFF. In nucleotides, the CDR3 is TGTGCCACCAGCAGAGATAGGAACACTGAAGCTTTCTTT.

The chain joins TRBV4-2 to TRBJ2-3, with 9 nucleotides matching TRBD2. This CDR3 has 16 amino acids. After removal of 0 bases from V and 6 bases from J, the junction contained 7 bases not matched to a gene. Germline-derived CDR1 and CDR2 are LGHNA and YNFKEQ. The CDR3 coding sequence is TGTGCCAGCAGCCAAGATCTAGCTAGCGGGGAGGATACGCAGTATTTT. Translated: CASSQDLASGEDTQYF.

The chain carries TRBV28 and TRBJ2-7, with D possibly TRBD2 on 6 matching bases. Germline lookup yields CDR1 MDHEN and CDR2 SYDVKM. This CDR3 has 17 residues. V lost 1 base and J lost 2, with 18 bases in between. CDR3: CASSLLVGSETAYEQYF. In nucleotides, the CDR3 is TGTGCCAGCAGTTTATTAGTCGGGAGTGAGACAGCCTACGAGCAGTACTTC.

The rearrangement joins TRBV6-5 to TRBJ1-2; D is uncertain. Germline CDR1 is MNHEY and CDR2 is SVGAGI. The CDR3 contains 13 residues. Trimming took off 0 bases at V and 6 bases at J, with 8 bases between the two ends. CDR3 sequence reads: CASSYSPVDGYTF. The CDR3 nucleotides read TGTGCCAGCAGTTACTCGCCGGTGGATGGCTACACCTTC.

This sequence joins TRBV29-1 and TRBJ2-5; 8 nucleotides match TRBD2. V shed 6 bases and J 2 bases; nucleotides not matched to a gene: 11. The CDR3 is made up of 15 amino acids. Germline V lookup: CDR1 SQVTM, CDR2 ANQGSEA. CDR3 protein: CSVRGAGGSQETQYF. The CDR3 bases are TGCAGCGTCCGGGGGGCGGGAGGATCTCAAGAGACCCAGTACTTC.

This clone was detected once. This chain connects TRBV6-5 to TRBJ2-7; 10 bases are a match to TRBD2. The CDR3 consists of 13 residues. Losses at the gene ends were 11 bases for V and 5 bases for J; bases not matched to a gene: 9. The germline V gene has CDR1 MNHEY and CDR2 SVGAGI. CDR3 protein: CAARASGSHEQYF. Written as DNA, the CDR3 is TGTGCCGCCCGAGCTAGCGGGAGTCACGAGCAGTACTTC.

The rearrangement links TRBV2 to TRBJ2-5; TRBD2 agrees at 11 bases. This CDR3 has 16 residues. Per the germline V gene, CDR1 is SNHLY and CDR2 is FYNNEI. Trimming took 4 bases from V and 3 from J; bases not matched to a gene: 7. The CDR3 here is CASSGTSGSLEETQYF. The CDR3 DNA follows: TGTGCCAGCAGTGGAACTAGCGGGAGCTTAGAAGAGACCCAGTACTTC.

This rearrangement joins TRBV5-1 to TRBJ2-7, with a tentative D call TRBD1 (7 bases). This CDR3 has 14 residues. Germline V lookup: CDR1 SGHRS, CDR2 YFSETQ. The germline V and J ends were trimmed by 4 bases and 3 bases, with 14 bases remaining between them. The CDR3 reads CASSTRGVFYEQYF. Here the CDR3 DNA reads TGCGCCAGCAGCACCAGGGGGGTTTTCTACGAGCAGTACTTC.

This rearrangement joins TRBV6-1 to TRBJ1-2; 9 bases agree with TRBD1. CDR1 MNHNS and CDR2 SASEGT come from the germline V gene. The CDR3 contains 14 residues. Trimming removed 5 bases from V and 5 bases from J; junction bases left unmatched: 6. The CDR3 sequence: CASSWGQGEYGYTF. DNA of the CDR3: TGTGCCAGCAGTTGGGGACAGGGAGAGTATGGCTACACCTTC.

The CDR3 DNA sequence: TGTGCCAGCAGTTCGAAGACCGGGAGCTCTGGGGCCAACGTCCTGACTTTC. Its translation is CASSSKTGSSGANVLTF. This chain links TRBV7-8 with TRBJ2-6; tentatively, D is TRBD2 (6 bases). V lost 6 bases, J lost 0 bases, and 15 bases lay in between. Germline V CDR1 and CDR2: SGHVS, FQNEAQ. The CDR3 sequence is 17 residues long. Based on the CDR3 plus reference TRBV7-8 and TRBJ2-6, the full variable domain is GAGVSQSPRYKVAKRGQDVALRCDPISGHVSLFWYQQALGQGPEFLTYFQNEAQLDKSGLPSDRFFAERPEGSVSTLKIQRTQQEDSAVYLCASSSKTGSSGANVLTFGAGSRLTVL.

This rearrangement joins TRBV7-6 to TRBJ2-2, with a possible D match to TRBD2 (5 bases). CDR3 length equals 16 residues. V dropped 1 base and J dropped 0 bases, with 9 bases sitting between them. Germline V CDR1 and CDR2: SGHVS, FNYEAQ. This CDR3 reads CASSLESGTNTGELFF. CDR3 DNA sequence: TGTGCCAGCAGCTTAGAGAGCGGAACGAACACCGGGGAGCTGTTTTTT.

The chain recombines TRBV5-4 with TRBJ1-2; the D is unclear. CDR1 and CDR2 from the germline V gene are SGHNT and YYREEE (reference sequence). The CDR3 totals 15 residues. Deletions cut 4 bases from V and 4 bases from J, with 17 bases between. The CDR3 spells CASSPTADKSYGYTF. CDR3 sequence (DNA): TGTGCCAGCAGCCCCACGGCCGACAAGTCCTATGGCTACACCTTC.

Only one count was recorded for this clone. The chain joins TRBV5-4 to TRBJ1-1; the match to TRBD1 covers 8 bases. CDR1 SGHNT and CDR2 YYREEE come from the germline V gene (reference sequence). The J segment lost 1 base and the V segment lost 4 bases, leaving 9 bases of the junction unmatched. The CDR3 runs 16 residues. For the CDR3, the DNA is TGTGCCAGCAGCCCAGAACCCGGGACAGGGAACACTGAAGCTTTCTTT. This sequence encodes CASSPEPGTGNTEAFF.

Here the CDR3 DNA reads TGTGCCAGCAGCTTAGGTCTTGGAGGGCCTGGGGCCAACGTCCTGACTTTC. This gives the protein CASSLGLGGPGANVLTF. V gene TRBV7-8 combines with J gene TRBJ2-6; D may be TRBD2 (6 bases). The V end was cut by 1 base, the J end by 2 bases, with 12 bases between. The V gene's germline CDR1 is SGHVS and CDR2 FQNEAQ. The CDR3 runs to 17 residues.

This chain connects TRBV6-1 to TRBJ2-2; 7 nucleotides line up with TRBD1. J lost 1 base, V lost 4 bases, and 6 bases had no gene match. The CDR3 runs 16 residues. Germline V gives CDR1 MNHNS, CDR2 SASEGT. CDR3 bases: TGTGCCAGCAGTGCCCACCGGGACAGGAACACCGGGGAGCTGTTTTTT. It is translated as CASSAHRDRNTGELFF.

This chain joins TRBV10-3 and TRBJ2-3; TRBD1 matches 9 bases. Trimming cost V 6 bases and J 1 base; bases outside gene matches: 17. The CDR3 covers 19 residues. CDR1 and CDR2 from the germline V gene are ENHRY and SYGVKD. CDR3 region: CAIRFGEGTGQGRTDTQYF. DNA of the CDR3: TGTGCCATCAGATTCGGGGAAGGGACGGGACAGGGCCGCACAGATACGCAGTATTTT.

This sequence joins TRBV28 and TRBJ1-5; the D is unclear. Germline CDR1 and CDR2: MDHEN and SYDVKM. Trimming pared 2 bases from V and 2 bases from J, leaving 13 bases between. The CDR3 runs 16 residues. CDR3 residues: CASSLDWPPRNQPQHF. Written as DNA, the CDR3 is TGTGCCAGCAGTTTAGACTGGCCTCCTCGCAATCAGCCCCAGCATTTT.

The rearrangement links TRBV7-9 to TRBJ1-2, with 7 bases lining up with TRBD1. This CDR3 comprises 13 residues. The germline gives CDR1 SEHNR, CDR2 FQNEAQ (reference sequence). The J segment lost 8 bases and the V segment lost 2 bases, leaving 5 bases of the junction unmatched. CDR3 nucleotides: TGTGCCAGCAGCTTAAGACAGGGAGAAGGCTACACCTTC. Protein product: CASSLRQGEGYTF.

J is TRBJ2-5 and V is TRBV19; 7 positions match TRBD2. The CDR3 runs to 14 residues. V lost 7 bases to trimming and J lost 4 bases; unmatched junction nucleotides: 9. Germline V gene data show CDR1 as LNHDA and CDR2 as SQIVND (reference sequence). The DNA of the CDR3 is TGTGCCAGTAAGGGCGGGAGTGGGCGAGAGACCCAGTACTTC. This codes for CASKGGSGRETQYF.

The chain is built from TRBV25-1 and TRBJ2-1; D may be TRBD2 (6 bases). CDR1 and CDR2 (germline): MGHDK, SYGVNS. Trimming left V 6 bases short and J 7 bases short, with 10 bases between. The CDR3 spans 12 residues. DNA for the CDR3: TGTGCCAGCAGGAGCGGAGGGAATGAGCAGTTCTTC. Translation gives CASRSGGNEQFF.